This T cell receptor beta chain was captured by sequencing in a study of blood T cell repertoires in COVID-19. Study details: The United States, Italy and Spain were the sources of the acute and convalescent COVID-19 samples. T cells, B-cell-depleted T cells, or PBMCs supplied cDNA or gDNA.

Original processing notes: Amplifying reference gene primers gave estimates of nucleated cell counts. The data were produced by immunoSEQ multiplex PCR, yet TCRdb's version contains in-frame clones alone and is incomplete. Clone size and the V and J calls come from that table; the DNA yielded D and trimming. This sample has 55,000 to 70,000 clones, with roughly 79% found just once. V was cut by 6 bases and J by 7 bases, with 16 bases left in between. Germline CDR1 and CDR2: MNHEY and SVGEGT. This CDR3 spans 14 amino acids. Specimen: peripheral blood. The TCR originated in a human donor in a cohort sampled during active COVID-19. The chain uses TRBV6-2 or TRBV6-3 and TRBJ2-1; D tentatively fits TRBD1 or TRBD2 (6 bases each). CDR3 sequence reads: CASSRGGFLNEQFF. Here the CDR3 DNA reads TGTGCCAGCAGCAGGGGAGGTTTTCTGAATGAGCAGTTCTTC.